These 15 T cell receptor beta chains were all obtained from the same sample, sequenced in a study of blood T cell repertoires in COVID-19. Sequencing was performed with immunoSEQ multiplex PCR; in TCRdb, only in-frame clones are kept and a portion is missing. The sample has about 53,000 clones, approximately 82% seen once. The material sequenced was peripheral blood. The receptors stem from a human donor in a cohort sampled during active COVID-19.

The V and J genes are TRBV11-2 and TRBJ1-3, with D unclear. The germline V and J ends were trimmed by 0 bases and 0 bases, with 3 bases remaining between them. Per germline, CDR1 SGHAT and CDR2 FQNNGV. This CDR3 is 14 amino acids long. CDR3 sequence reads: CASSLEASGNTIYF. The CDR3 bases are TGTGCCAGCAGCTTAGAGGCCTCTGGAAACACCATATATTTT.

V usage is TRBV9 and J usage is TRBJ2-3, with D possibly TRBD2 on 6 matching bases. This CDR3 region has 13 residues. CDR1 and CDR2 from the germline V gene are SGDLS and YYNGEE. The V end lost 0 bases, the J end lost 5 bases, and 7 bases lay between the germline ends. The CDR3 nucleotides are TGTGCCAGCAGCGTAGCGGGAGAAGATACGCAGTATTTT. As protein: CASSVAGEDTQYF.

V gene TRBV11-2 combines with J gene TRBJ1-3, with D maybe TRBD1 (5 bases). CDR3 length equals 16 residues. From germline, CDR1 is SGHAT and CDR2 FQNNGV. V dropped 4 bases and J dropped 0 bases, with 13 bases sitting between them. The CDR3 loop is CASSWVSTASGNTIYF. Written as DNA, the CDR3 is TGTGCCAGCAGCTGGGTATCGACAGCCTCTGGAAACACCATATATTTT.

The rearrangement links TRBV5-1 to TRBJ1-1, with 9 bases lining up with TRBD1. The CDR3 runs 17 residues. Germline loops: CDR1 SGHRS, CDR2 YFSETQ. V lost 1 base and J lost 1; bases outside the gene matches: 8. The CDR3 spells CASSLRINRGPNTEAFF. CDR3 nucleotide sequence: TGCGCCAGCAGCTTGCGGATCAACAGGGGGCCGAACACTGAAGCTTTCTTT.

The V and J genes are TRBV29-1 and TRBJ2-2; tentatively, D is TRBD1 (5 bases). The CDR3 has 13 residues. CDR1 is SQVTM, CDR2 ANQGSEA, per germline. V lost 5 bases, J lost 11 bases, and 18 bases lay in between. The CDR3 DNA sequence: TGCAGCGTTATGTTGTGGCAGGGAAGAGAGCTGTTTTTT. It codes for CSVMLWQGRELFF.

The chain is built from TRBV19 and TRBJ1-1; D is unresolved. Per the germline V gene, CDR1 is LNHDA and CDR2 is SQIVND (reference sequence). Deletions cut 5 bases from V and 6 bases from J, with 13 bases between. CDR3 length equals 13 residues. This chain's CDR3 is CASSPEVDSEAFF. CDR3 sequence (DNA): TGTGCCAGTAGTCCCGAGGTAGACTCTGAAGCTTTCTTT. The variable domain in full, completed from reference TRBV19 and TRBJ1-1, reads DGGITQSPKYLFRKEGQNVTLSCEQNLNHDAMYWYRQDPGQGLRLIYYSQIVNDFQKGDIAEGYSVSREKKESFPLTVTSAQKNPTAFYLCASSPEVDSEAFFGQGTRLTVV.

The CDR3 nucleotides are TGTGCCAGCAGCCCGGGACAGGGGGCCTTTGGCTACACCTTC. It codes for CASSPGQGAFGYTF. This chain joins TRBV5-6 and TRBJ1-2; 12 nucleotides align to TRBD1. The CDR3 spans 14 residues. Germline CDR1 is SGHDT and CDR2 is YYEEEE. After removal of 4 bases from V and 7 bases from J, the junction contained 5 bases not matched to a gene.

This clone has just a few counts. The chain is built from TRBV19 and TRBJ2-1, with 11 bases identical to TRBD2. This CDR3 comprises 15 residues. J lost 7 bases, V lost 5 bases, and 7 bases had no gene match. The V gene's germline CDR1 is LNHDA and CDR2 SQIVND (reference sequence). CDR3 sequence reads: CASSLTSGALNEQFF. The CDR3 region has the DNA TGTGCCAGTAGTCTGACTAGCGGGGCTTTAAATGAGCAGTTCTTC.

The chain couples TRBV12-5 to TRBJ1-4; 9 bases line up with TRBD1. Germline CDR1 LGHNT, CDR2 FRNRAP. The CDR3 runs 14 residues. V trimming: 4 bases; J trimming: 6 bases; junction bases outside the gene matches: 3. CDR3 loop: CASGSGTGYEKLFF. CDR3 coding DNA: TGTGCTAGTGGTTCGGGGACAGGGTATGAAAAACTGTTTTTT.

The chain uses TRBV11-2 and TRBJ2-1, with 9 bases identical to TRBD2. Trimming at V came to 5 bases and at J to 8 bases, leaving 13 bases not matched to a gene. In germline, CDR1 is SGHAT, CDR2 FQNNGV. CDR3 length equals 16 residues. CDR3 in DNA: TGTGCCAGCAGCCAAACGGGCGGGGGGGCAACCCATGAGCAGTTCTTC. Its protein product is CASSQTGGGATHEQFF.

The V and J genes are TRBV5-1 and TRBJ1-2; D is unresolved. V was clipped by 0 bases and J by 8 bases, with 17 bases between them. Germline V gives CDR1 SGHRS, CDR2 YFSETQ. The CDR3 sequence is 15 residues long. The CDR3 DNA sequence: TGCGCCAGCAGCTTGGCGCCGGATTTAGTGAGGGGCTACACCTTC. This gives the protein CASSLAPDLVRGYTF. The complete variable domain, with remaining parts taken from reference TRBV5-1 and TRBJ1-2, reads KAGVTQTPRYLIKTRGQQVTLSCSPISGHRSVSWYQQTPGQGLQFLFEYFSETQRNKGNFPGRFSGRQFSNSRSEMNVSTLELGDSALYLCASSLAPDLVRGYTFGSGTRLTVV.

This clone has more than one count but fewer than ten. The rearrangement links TRBV25-1 to TRBJ1-1, with a tentative D call TRBD1 (6 bases). V lost 2 bases to trimming and J lost 0 bases, with 10 bases between them. The CDR3 contains 15 residues. Germline CDR1 reads MGHDK; CDR2 reads SYGVNS. The chain's CDR3 is CASSEPGTMNTEAFF. DNA for the CDR3: TGTGCCAGCAGTGAACCAGGGACAATGAACACTGAAGCTTTCTTT. The entire variable domain, with the rest obtained from reference TRBV25-1 and TRBJ1-1, is as follows: EADIYQTPRYLVIGTGKKITLECSQTMGHDKMYWYQQDPGMELHLIHYSYGVNSTEKGDLSSESTVSRIRTEHFPLTLESARPSHTSQYLCASSEPGTMNTEAFFGQGTRLTVV.

The gene calls are TRBV10-3 and TRBJ1-1; tentatively, D is TRBD1 (6 bases). CDR1 is ENHRY and CDR2 is SYGVKD in the germline V gene. The CDR3 has 12 amino acids. Trimming pared 8 bases from V and 8 bases from J, leaving 15 bases between. CDR3 in DNA: TGTGCCATCGTGGGGGATACAGGGGAAGCTTTCTTT. Translating gives CAIVGDTGEAFF.

This chain links TRBV7-2 with TRBJ2-7; 7 nucleotides agree with TRBD1. CDR1 and CDR2 (germline): SGHTA, FQGNSA. V lost 6 bases, J lost 1 base, and 9 bases stayed unmatched. The CDR3 sequence is 15 residues long. The CDR3 loop reads CASRLRDSGSYEQYF. CDR3 nucleotide sequence: TGTGCCAGCAGGCTCCGGGACAGTGGGTCCTACGAGCAGTACTTC.

Worth noting for this clone: A read error may account for a junction end that differs from germline. The chain is built from TRBV10-1 and TRBJ2-2; 7 bases agree with TRBD1. Germline values: CDR1 WNHNN, CDR2 SYGVQD (reference sequence). The CDR3 extends over 18 amino acids. The DNA for the CDR3 is TGCGCCAGCAGCCCCTCGCCTACAGGGGCCCTGAACCCCGGGGAGCTGTTTTTT. Translation gives CASSPSPTGALNPGELFF.